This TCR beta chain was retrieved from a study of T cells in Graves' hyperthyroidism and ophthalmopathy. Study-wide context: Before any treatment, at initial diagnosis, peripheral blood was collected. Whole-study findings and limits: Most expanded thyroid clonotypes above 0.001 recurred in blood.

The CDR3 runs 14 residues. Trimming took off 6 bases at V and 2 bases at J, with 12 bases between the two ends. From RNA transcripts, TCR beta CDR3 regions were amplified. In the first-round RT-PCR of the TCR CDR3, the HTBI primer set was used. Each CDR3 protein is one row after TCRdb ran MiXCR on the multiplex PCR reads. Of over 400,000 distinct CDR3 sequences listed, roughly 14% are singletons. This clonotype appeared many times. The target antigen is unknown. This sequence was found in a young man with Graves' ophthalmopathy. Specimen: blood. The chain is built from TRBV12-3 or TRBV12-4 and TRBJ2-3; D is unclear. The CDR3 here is CASSPAADTDTQYF. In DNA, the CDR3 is TGTGCCAGCAGCCCCGCGGCGGACACAGATACGCAGTATTTT.